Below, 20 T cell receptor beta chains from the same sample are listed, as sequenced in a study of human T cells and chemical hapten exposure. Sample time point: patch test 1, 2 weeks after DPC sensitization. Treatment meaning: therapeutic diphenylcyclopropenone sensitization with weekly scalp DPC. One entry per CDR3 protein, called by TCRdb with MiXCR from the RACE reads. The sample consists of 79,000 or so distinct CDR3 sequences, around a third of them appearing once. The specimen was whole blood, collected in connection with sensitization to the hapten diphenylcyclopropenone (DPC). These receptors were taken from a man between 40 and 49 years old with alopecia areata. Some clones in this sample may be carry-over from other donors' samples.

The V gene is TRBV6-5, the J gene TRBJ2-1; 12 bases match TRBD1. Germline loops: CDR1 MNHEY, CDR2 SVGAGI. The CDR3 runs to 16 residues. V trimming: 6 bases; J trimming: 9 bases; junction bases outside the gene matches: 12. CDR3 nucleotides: TGTGCCAGCAGCCGAAACCGGGACAGGGGGCGCGGTGAGCAGTTCTTC. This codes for CASSRNRDRGRGEQFF.

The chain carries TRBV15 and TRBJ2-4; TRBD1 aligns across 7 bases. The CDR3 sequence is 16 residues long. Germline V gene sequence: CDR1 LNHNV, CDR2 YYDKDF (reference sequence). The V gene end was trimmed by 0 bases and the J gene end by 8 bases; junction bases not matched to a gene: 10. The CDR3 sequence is CATSRDRQGGLDIQYF. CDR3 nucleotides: TGTGCCACCAGCAGAGATCGACAGGGTGGTTTAGACATTCAGTACTTC.

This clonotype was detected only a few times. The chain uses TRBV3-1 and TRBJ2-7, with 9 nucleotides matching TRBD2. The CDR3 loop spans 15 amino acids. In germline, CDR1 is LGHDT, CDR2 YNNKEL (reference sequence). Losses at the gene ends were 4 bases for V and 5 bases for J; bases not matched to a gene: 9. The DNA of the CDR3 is TGTGCCAGCAGCCTCGGACTAGCGCTAGGCAACGAGCAGTACTTC. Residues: CASSLGLALGNEQYF.

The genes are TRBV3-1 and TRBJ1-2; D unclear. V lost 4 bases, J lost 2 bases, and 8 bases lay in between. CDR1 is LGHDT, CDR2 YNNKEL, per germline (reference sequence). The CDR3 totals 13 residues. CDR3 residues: CASSPTPNYGYTF. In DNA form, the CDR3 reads TGTGCCAGCAGCCCTACTCCAAACTATGGCTACACCTTC.

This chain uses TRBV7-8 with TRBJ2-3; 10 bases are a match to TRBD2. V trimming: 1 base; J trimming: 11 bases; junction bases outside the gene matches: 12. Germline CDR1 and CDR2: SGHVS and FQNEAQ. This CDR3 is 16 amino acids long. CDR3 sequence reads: CASSLERTSGFLEQYF. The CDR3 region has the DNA TGTGCCAGCAGCTTAGAGCGGACTAGCGGTTTTCTGGAGCAGTATTTT.

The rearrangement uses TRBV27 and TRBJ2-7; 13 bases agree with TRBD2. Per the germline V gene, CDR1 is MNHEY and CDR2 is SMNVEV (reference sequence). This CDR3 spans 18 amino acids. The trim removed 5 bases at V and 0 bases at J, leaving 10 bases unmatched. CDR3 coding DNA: TGTGCCAGCAGTAAACTAGCGGGAGGGACTGTAAGCTCCTACGAGCAGTACTTC. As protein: CASSKLAGGTVSSYEQYF.

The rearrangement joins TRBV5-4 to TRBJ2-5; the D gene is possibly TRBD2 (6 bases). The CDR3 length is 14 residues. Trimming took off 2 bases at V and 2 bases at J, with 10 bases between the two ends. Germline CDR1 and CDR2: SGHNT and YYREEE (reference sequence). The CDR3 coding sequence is TGTGCCAGCAGCTTACCGGGACTTCAAGAGACCCAGTACTTC. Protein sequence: CASSLPGLQETQYF. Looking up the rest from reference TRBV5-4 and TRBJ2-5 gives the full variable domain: ETGVTQSPTHLIKTRGQQVTLRCSSQSGHNTVSWYQQALGQGPQFIFQYYREEENGRGNFPPRFSGLQFPNYSSELNVNALELDDSALYLCASSLPGLQETQYFGPGTRLLVL.

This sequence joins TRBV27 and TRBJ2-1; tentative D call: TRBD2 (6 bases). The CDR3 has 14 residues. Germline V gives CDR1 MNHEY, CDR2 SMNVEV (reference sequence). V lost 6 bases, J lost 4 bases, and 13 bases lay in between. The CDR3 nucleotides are TGTGCCAGCAGGGACGGGACTTATTACAATGAGCAGTTCTTC. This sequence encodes CASRDGTYYNEQFF.

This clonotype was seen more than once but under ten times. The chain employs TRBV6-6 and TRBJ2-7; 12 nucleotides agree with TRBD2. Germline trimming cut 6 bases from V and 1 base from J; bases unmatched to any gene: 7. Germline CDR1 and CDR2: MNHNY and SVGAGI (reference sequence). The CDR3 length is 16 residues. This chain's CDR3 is CASRDSTSGRSYEQYF. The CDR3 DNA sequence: TGTGCCAGCAGGGACAGTACTAGCGGGAGGTCCTACGAGCAGTACTTC.

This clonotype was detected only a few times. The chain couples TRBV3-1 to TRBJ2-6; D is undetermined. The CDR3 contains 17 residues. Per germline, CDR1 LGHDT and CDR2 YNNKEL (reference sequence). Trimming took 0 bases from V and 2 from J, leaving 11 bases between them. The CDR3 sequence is CASSQDFGRTGANVLTF. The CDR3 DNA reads TGTGCCAGCAGCCAAGATTTCGGAAGGACTGGGGCCAACGTCCTGACTTTC.

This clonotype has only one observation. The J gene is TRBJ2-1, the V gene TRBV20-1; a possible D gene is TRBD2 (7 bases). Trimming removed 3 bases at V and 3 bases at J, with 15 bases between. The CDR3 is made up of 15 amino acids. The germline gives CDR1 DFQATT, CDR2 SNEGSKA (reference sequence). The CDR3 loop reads CSARREGGHYNEQFF. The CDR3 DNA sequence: TGCAGTGCTAGGAGGGAGGGGGGCCACTACAATGAGCAGTTCTTC.

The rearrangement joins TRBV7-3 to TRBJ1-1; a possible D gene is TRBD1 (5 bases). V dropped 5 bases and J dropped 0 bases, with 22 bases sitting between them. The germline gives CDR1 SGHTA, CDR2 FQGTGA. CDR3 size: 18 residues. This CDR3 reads CASSPLPLSRVLNTEAFF. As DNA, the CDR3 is TGTGCCAGCAGCCCACTCCCGTTATCCAGGGTGTTGAACACTGAAGCTTTCTTT.

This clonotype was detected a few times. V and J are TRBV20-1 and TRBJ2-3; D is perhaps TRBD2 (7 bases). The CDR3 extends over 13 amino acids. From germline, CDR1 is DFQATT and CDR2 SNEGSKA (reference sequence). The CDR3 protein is CRGGGVITDTQYF. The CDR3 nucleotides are TGCAGGGGAGGGGGGGTAATCACAGATACGCAGTATTTT.

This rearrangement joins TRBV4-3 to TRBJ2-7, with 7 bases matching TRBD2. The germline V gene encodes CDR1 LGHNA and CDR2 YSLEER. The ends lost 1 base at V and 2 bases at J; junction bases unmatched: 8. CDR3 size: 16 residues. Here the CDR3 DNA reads TGCGCCAGCAGCCAAGGGGTCACGGGAGGAGCCTACGAGCAGTACTTC. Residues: CASSQGVTGGAYEQYF.

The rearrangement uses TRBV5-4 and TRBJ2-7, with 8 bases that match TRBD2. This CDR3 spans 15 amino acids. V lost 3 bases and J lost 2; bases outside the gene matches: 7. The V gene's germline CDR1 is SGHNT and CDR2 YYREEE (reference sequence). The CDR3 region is CASSWQGLGPYEQYF. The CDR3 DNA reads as TGTGCCAGCAGCTGGCAGGGACTAGGCCCCTACGAGCAGTACTTC.

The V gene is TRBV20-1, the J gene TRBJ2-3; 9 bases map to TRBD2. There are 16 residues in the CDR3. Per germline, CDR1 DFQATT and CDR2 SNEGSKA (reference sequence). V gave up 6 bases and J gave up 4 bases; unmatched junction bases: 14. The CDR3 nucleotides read TGCAGTGCCCCCCCCCTGGCGGGAGGGCCTCCAGATACGCAGTATTTT. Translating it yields CSAPPLAGGPPDTQYF.

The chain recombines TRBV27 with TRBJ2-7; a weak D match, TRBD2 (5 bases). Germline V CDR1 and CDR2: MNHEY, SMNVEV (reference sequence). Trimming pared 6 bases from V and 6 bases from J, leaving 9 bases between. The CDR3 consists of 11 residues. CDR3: CASSNGGEQYF. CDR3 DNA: TGTGCCAGCAGCAATGGAGGCGAGCAGTACTTC.

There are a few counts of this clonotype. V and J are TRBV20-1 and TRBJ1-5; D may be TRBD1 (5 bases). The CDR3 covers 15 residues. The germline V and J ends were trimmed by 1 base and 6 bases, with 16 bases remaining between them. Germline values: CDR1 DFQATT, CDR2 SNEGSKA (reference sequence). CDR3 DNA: TGCAGTGCTAGAGTACCCCGGCAGGGAAGTCAGCCCCAGCATTTT. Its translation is CSARVPRQGSQPQHF.

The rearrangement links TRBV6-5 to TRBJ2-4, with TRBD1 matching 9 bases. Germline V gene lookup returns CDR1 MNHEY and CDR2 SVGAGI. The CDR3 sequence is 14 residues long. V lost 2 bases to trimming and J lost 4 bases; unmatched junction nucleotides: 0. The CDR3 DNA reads TGTGCCAGCAGTTACGACAGGGGGAAAAACATTCAGTACTTC. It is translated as CASSYDRGKNIQYF.

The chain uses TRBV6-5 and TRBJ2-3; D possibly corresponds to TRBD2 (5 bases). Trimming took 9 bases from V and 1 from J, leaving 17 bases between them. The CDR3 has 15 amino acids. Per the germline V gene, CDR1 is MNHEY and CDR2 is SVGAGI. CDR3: CASSGAEDGTDTQYF. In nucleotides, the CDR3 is TGTGCCAGTTCGGGCGCGGAGGACGGCACAGATACGCAGTATTTT.